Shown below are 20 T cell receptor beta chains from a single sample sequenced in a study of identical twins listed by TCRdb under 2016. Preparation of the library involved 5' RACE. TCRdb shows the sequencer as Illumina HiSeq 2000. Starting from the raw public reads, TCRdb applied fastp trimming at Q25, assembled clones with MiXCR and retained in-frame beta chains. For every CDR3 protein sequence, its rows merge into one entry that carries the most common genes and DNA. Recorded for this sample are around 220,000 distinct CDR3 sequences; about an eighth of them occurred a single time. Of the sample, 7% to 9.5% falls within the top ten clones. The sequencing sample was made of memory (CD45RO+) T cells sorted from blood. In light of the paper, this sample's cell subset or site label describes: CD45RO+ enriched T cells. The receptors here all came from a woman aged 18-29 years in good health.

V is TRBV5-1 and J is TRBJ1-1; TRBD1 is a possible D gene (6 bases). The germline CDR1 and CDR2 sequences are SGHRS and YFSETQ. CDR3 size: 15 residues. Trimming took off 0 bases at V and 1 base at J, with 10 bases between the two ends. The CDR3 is CASSLGGGGNTEAFF. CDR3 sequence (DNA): TGCGCCAGCAGCTTGGGTGGAGGGGGGAACACTGAAGCTTTCTTT.

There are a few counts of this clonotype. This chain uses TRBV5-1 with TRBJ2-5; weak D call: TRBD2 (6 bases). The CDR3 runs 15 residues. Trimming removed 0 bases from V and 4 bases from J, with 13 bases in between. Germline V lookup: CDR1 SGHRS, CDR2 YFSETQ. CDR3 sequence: CASSLGLANTETQYF. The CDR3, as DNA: TGCGCCAGCAGCTTGGGTCTAGCGAACACAGAGACCCAGTACTTC.

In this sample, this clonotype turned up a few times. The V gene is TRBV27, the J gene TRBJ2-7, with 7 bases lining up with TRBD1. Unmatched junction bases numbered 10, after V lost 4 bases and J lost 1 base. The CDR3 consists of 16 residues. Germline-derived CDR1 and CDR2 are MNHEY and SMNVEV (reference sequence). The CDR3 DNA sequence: TGTGCCAGCAGTTCGGCGTTGACAGGGAGATCCTACGAGCAGTACTTC. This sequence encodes CASSSALTGRSYEQYF.

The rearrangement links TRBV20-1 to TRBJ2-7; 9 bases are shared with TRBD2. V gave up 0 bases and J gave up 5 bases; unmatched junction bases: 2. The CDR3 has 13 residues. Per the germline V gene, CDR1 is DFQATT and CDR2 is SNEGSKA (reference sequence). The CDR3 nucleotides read TGCAGTGCTAGAGAACCTAGCGGGGACGAGCAGTACTTC. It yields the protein CSAREPSGDEQYF.

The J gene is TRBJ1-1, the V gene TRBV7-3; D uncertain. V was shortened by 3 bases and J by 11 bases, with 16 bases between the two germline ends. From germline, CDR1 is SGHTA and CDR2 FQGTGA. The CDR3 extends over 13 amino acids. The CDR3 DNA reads TGTGCCAGCAGCTTCTCTCCAGCCGGTCTTGCTTTCTTT. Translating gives CASSFSPAGLAFF. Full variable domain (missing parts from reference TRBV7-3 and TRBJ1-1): GAGVSQTPSNKVTEKGKYVELRCDPISGHTALYWYRQSLGQGPEFLIYFQGTGAADDSGLPNDRFFAVRPEGSVSTLKIQRTERGDSAVYLCASSFSPAGLAFFGQGTRLTVV.

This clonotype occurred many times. CDR3 DNA: TGTGCCAGCAGCTTTGGGCGTCCCAATGAGCAGTTCTTC. As protein: CASSFGRPNEQFF. The chain joins TRBV7-2 to TRBJ2-1; D gene ambiguous. Trimming removed 3 bases at V and 6 bases at J, with 9 bases between. The CDR3 sequence is 13 residues long. The germline CDR1 and CDR2 sequences are SGHTA and FQGNSA.

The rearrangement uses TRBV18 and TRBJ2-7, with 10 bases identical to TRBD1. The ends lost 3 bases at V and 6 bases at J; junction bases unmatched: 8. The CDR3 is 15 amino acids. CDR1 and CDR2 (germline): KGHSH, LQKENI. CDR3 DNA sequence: TGTGCCAGCTCACCCGCCATGGACAGGGGGATCGAGCAGTACTTC. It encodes CASSPAMDRGIEQYF.

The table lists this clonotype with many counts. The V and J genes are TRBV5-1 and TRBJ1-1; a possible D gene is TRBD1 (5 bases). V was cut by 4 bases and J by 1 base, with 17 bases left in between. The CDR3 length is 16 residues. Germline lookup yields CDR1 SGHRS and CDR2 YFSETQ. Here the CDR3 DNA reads TGCGCCAGCAGCCAGACCAACAGGAGATCGAACACTGAAGCTTTCTTT. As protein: CASSQTNRRSNTEAFF. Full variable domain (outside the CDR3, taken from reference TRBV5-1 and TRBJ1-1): KAGVTQTPRYLIKTRGQQVTLSCSPISGHRSVSWYQQTPGQGLQFLFEYFSETQRNKGNFPGRFSGRQFSNSRSEMNVSTLELGDSALYLCASSQTNRRSNTEAFFGQGTRLTVV.

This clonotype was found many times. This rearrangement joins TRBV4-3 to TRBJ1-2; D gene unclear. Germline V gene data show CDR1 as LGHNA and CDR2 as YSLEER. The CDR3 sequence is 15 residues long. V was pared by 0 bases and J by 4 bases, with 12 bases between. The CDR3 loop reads CASSQDYTGVYGYTF. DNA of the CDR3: TGCGCCAGCAGCCAAGATTACACCGGGGTCTATGGCTACACCTTC.

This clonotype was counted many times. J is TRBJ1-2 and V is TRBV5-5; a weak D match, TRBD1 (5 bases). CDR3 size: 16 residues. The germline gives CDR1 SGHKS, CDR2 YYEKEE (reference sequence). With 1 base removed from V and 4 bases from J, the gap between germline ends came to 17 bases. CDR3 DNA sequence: TGTGCCAGCAGCTTGCCCGGGACGTTGATGGGCTATGGCTACACCTTC. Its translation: CASSLPGTLMGYGYTF.

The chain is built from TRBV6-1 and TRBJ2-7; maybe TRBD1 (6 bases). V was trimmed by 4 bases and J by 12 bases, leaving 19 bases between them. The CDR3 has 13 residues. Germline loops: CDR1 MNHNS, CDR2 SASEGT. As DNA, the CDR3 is TGTGCCAGCAGTGGCAAACAGGGAACGGCTCGGTACTTC. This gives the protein CASSGKQGTARYF.

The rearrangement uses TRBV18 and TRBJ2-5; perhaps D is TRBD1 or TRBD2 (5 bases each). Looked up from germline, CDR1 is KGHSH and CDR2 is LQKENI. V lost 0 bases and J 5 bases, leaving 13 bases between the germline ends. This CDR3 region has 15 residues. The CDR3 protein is CASSPPGPFLETQYF. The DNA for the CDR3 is TGTGCCAGCTCACCACCGGGACCATTCCTGGAGACCCAGTACTTC.

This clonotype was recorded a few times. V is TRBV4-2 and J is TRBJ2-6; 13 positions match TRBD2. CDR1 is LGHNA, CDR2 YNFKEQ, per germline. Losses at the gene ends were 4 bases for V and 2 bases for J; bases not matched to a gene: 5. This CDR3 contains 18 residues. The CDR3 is CASSLTSGGAAGANVLTF. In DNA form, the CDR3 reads TGTGCCAGCAGCCTTACTAGCGGGGGGGCCGCTGGGGCCAACGTCCTGACTTTC.

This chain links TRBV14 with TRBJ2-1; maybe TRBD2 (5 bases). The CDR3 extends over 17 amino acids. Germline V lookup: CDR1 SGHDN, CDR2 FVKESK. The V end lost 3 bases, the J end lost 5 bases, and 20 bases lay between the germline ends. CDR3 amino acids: CASSQIRPGLADNEQFF. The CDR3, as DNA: TGTGCCAGCAGCCAGATTAGGCCCGGGCTAGCAGACAATGAGCAGTTCTTC.

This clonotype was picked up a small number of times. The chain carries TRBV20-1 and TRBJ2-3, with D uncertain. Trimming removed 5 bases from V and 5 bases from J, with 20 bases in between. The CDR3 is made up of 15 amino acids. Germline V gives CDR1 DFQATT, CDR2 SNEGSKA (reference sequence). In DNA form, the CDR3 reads TGCAGTGCTGACCAACACCTCCCCGGTGGAGATACGCAGTATTTT. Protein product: CSADQHLPGGDTQYF.

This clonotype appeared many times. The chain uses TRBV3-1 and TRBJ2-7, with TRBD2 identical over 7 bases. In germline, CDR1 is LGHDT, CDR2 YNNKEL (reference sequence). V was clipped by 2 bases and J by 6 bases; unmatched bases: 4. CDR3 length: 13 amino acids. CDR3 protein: CASSQLGGIEQYF. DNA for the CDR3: TGTGCCAGCAGCCAATTGGGAGGGATCGAGCAGTACTTC.

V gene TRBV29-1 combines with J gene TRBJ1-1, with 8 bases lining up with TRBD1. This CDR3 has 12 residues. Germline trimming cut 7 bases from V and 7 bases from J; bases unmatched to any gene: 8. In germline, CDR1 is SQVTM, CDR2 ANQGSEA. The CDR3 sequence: CSGKDRVGEAFF. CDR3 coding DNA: TGCAGCGGCAAGGACAGGGTTGGTGAAGCTTTCTTT.

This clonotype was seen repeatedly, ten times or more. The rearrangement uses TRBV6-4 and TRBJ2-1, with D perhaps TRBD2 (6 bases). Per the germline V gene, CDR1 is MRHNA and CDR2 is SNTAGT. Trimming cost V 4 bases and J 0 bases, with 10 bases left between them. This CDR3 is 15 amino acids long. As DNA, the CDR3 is TGTGCCAGCAGTGTGCAGGGAGGCTCCTACAATGAGCAGTTCTTC. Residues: CASSVQGGSYNEQFF.

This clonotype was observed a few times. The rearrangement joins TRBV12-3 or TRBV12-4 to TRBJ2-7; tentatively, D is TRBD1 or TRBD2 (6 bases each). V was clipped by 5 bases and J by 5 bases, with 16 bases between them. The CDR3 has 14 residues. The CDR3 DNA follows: TGTGCCAGCAGTGCCCGAAGGGGGGTTCACGAGCAGTACTTC. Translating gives CASSARRGVHEQYF.

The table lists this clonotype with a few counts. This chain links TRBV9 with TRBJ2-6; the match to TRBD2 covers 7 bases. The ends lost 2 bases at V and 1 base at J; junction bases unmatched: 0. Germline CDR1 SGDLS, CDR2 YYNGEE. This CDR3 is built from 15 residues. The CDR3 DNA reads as TGTGCCAGCAGCGTGGGGGGGTCTGGGGCCAACGTCCTGACTTTC. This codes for CASSVGGSGANVLTF.